A single sample gave rise to the 15 T cell receptor beta chains below, sequenced in a study of cytomegalovirus exposure and HLA in healthy donors. Primers for the PCR totalled 60 Vbeta and 13 Jbeta. The assay was immunoSEQ multiplex PCR, and TCRdb's table has in-frame clones only and misses some. Recorded here are around 70,000 clones; the top ten clones represent about 0.83%. Sequencing input: PBMCs. These receptors were collected from a boy younger than 18 in good health and CMV-seronegative.

The chain joins TRBV7-6 to TRBJ2-1; 9 nucleotides align to TRBD1. Trimming removed 6 bases from V and 1 base from J; junction bases left unmatched: 7. The CDR3 is 16 residues long. The V gene's germline CDR1 is SGHVS and CDR2 FNYEAQ. The CDR3 protein is CASSTGTGWSYNEQFF. The CDR3 region has the DNA TGTGCCAGCAGTACCGGGACAGGGTGGTCCTACAATGAGCAGTTCTTC.

The chain joins TRBV5-1 to TRBJ1-2, with 8 bases lining up with TRBD1. J lost 6 bases, V lost 2 bases, and 6 bases had no gene match. Germline loops: CDR1 SGHRS, CDR2 YFSETQ. CDR3 length: 14 amino acids. DNA of the CDR3: TGCGCCAGCAGCTTCCAGGGGGCGCACAATGGCTACACCTTC. Residues: CASSFQGAHNGYTF. Based on the CDR3 plus reference TRBV5-1 and TRBJ1-2, the full variable domain is KAGVTQTPRYLIKTRGQQVTLSCSPISGHRSVSWYQQTPGQGLQFLFEYFSETQRNKGNFPGRFSGRQFSNSRSEMNVSTLELGDSALYLCASSFQGAHNGYTFGSGTRLTVV.

The chain recombines TRBV2 with TRBJ1-2, with D possibly matching TRBD1 (5 bases). Germline CDR1 SNHLY, CDR2 FYNNEI. With 4 bases removed from V and 0 bases from J, the gap between germline ends came to 9 bases. The CDR3 is 14 amino acids. In DNA form, the CDR3 reads TGTGCCAGCAGTGCCGACAGACCTAACTATGGCTACACCTTC. It specifies CASSADRPNYGYTF.

This chain joins TRBV5-4 and TRBJ2-5; D is unclear. V shed 2 bases and J shed 0 bases, with 8 bases lying between them. This CDR3 has 14 amino acids. Per germline, CDR1 SGHNT and CDR2 YYREEE (reference sequence). The CDR3 spells CASSLTTDQETQYF. For the CDR3, the DNA is TGTGCCAGCAGCTTAACCACAGACCAAGAGACCCAGTACTTC.

This chain uses TRBV7-6 with TRBJ2-2, with 8 bases fitting TRBD2. Germline CDR1 and CDR2: SGHVS and FNYEAQ. V shed 5 bases and J 6 bases; nucleotides not matched to a gene: 11. The CDR3 consists of 16 residues. The CDR3 reads CASSAPSGLNPGELFF. CDR3 sequence (DNA): TGTGCCAGCAGCGCTCCTAGCGGGCTTAATCCCGGGGAGCTGTTTTTT.

The CDR3 DNA is TGTGCCAGCAGCCAAGTTGGGGCAGTGCTTGAGACCCAGTACTTC. Translation gives CASSQVGAVLETQYF. The rearrangement links TRBV4-2 to TRBJ2-5, with D maybe TRBD1 (5 bases). CDR1 is LGHNA and CDR2 is YNFKEQ in the germline V gene. This CDR3 has 15 residues. Deletions cut 1 base from V and 5 bases from J, with 14 bases between.

This chain joins TRBV19 and TRBJ1-5, with D perhaps matching TRBD1 (5 bases). V was cut by 4 bases and J by 3 bases, with 16 bases left in between. The CDR3 spans 16 residues. CDR1 and CDR2 from the germline V gene are LNHDA and SQIVND (reference sequence). CDR3 nucleotides: TGTGCCAGTAGTACTCAGACCTCGGGGGTCAATCAGCCCCAGCATTTT. This encodes CASSTQTSGVNQPQHF.

The genes are TRBV7-6 and TRBJ2-1; D not resolved. The CDR3 is 13 residues long. Germline V gives CDR1 SGHVS, CDR2 FNYEAQ. Trimming cost V 1 base and J 7 bases, with 8 bases left between them. The CDR3 region is CASSLVANNEQFF. DNA for the CDR3: TGTGCCAGCAGCTTAGTCGCGAATAATGAGCAGTTCTTC.

V is TRBV6-6 and J is TRBJ2-1, with 7 bases that match TRBD2. The CDR3 covers 14 residues. CDR1 is MNHNY, CDR2 SVGAGI, per germline (reference sequence). J lost 8 bases, V lost 2 bases, and 6 bases had no gene match. Written as DNA, the CDR3 is TGTGCCAGCAGTTACGGTCTAGCGGTCCATGAGCAGTTCTTC. As protein: CASSYGLAVHEQFF.

The chain has TRBV4-2 and TRBJ1-2; possibly TRBD1 for D (6 bases). The CDR3 consists of 17 residues. Germline V gene sequence: CDR1 LGHNA, CDR2 YNFKEQ. The V and J ends lost 0 bases and 4 bases respectively, with 18 bases between them. CDR3 in amino acids: CASSQEGGLEKIYGYTF. CDR3 nucleotide sequence: TGTGCCAGCAGCCAAGAGGGGGGGCTCGAGAAAATCTATGGCTACACCTTC.

The V and J genes are TRBV19 and TRBJ1-5, with 8 bases identical to TRBD1. The CDR3 covers 15 residues. Germline V gene lookup returns CDR1 LNHDA and CDR2 SQIVND (reference sequence). V lost 3 bases, J lost 2 bases, and 3 bases stayed unmatched. The CDR3 DNA sequence: TGTGCCAGTAGTATTGCAGGGGGCCGCAATCAGCCCCAGCATTTT. It is translated as CASSIAGGRNQPQHF.

The rearrangement uses TRBV19 and TRBJ1-2; perhaps TRBD1 as D (5 bases). Trimming stripped 3 bases from V and 11 bases from J, with 13 bases between. The CDR3 totals 12 residues. The germline CDR1 and CDR2 sequences are LNHDA and SQIVND (reference sequence). The CDR3 coding sequence is TGTGCCAGTAGTATGAGTGCCCCAGGGTACACCTTC. Its protein product is CASSMSAPGYTF.

The chain couples TRBV7-8 to TRBJ1-6; 7 bases are a match to TRBD1. The CDR3 spans 14 residues. Germline V CDR1 and CDR2: SGHVS, FQNEAQ. The trim removed 2 bases at V and 7 bases at J, leaving 2 bases unmatched. The CDR3 nucleotides are TGTGCCAGCAGCTTAACGGACAGGAATTCACCCCTCCACTTT. This sequence encodes CASSLTDRNSPLHF.

This chain links TRBV18 with TRBJ2-3, with TRBD1 matching 7 bases. The CDR3 covers 15 residues. V lost 3 bases and J lost 1; bases outside the gene matches: 4. Germline loops: CDR1 KGHSH, CDR2 LQKENI. CDR3: CASSPRQGGTDTQYF. CDR3 nucleotide sequence: TGTGCCAGCTCACCCAGACAGGGCGGCACAGATACGCAGTATTTT.

V gene TRBV6-5 combines with J gene TRBJ2-5, with 13 bases fitting TRBD2. The J call may not be correct, given that the DNA end is closer to TRBJ2-7. The CDR3 has 15 residues. The germline CDR1 and CDR2 sequences are MNHEY and SVGAGI. The CDR3 nucleotides read TGTGCCAGCAGCTATTGGACTAGCGGGAGCTACGAGCAGTACTTC. It yields the protein CASSYWTSGSYEQYF.